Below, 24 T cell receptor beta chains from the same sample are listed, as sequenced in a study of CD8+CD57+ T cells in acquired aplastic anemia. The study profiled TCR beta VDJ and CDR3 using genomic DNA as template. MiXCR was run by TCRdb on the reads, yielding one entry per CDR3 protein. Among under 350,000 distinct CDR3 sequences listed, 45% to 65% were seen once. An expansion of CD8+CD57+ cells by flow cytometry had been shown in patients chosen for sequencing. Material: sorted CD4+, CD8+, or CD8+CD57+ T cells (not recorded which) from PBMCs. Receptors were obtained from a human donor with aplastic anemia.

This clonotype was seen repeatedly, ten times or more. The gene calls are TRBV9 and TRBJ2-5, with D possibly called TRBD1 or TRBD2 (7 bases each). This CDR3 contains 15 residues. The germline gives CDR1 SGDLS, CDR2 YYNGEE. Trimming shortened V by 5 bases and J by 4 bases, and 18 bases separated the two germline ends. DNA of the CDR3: TGTGCCAGCAGTGTACTTCCAGGGGGGGCAGAGACCCAGTACTTC. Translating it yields CASSVLPGGAETQYF. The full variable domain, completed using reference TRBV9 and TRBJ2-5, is DSGVTQTPKHLITATGQRVTLRCSPRSGDLSVYWYQQSLDQGLQFLIQYYNGEERAKGNILERFSAQQFPDLHSELNLSSLELGDSALYFCASSVLPGGAETQYFGPGTRLLVL.

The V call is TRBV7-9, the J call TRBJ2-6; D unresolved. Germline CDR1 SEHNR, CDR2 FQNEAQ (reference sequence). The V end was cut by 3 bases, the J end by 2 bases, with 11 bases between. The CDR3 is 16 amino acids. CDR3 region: CASSFLVGPGANVLTF. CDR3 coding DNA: TGTGCCAGCAGCTTTCTTGTAGGGCCTGGGGCCAACGTCCTGACTTTC. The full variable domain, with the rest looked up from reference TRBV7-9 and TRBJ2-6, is DTGVSQNPRHKITKRGQNVTFRCDPISEHNRLYWYRQTLGQGPEFLTYFQNEAQLEKSRLLSDRFSAERPKGSFSTLEIQRTEQGDSAMYLCASSFLVGPGANVLTFGAGSRLTVL.

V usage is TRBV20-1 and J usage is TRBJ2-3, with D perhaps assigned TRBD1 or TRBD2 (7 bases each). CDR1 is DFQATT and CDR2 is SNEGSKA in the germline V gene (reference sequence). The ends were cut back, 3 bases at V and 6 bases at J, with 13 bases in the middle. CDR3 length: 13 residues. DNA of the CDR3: TGCAGTGCTAGTTACAGGGGAGGGGATACGCAGTATTTT. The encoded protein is CSASYRGGDTQYF.

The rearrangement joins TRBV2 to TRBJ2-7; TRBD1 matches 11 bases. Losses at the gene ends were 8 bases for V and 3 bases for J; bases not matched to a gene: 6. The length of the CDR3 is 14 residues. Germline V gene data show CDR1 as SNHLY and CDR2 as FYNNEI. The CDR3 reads CASLQGTGGYEQYF. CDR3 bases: TGTGCCAGCCTACAGGGGACAGGGGGCTACGAGCAGTACTTC. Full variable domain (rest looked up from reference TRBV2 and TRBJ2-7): EPEVTQTPSHQVTQMGQEVILRCVPISNHLYFYWYRQILGQKVEFLVSFYNNEISEKSEIFDDQFSVERPDGSNFTLKIRSTKLEDSAMYFCASLQGTGGYEQYFGPGTRLTVT.

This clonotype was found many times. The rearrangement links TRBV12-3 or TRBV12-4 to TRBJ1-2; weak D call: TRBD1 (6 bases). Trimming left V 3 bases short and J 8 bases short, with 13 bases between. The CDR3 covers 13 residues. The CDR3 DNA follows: TGTGCCAGCAGTTTGACGTCAGGGGAGGGCTACACCTTC. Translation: CASSLTSGEGYTF.

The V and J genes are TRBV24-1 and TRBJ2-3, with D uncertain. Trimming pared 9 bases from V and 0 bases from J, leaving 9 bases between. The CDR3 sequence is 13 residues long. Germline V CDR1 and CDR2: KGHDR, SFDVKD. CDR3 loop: CATSPGSTDTQYF. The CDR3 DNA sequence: TGTGCCACCTCTCCCGGTAGCACAGATACGCAGTATTTT.

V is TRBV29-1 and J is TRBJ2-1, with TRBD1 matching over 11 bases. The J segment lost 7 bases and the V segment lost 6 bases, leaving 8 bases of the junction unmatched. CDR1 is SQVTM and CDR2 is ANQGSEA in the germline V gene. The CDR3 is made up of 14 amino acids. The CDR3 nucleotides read TGCAGCGTCAGGTGGGGACAGGGGGATAATGAGCAGTTCTTC. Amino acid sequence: CSVRWGQGDNEQFF.

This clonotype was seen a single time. The CDR3 DNA is TGCAGTGCTAGAGGGCGCGGGAGAGGTGCCAAAAACATTCAGTACTTC. It is translated as CSARGRGRGAKNIQYF. The rearrangement uses TRBV20-1 and TRBJ2-4; TRBD2 matches 7 bases. The ends lost 1 base at V and 1 base at J; junction bases unmatched: 7. This CDR3 is 16 amino acids long. Germline lookup yields CDR1 DFQATT and CDR2 SNEGSKA (reference sequence).

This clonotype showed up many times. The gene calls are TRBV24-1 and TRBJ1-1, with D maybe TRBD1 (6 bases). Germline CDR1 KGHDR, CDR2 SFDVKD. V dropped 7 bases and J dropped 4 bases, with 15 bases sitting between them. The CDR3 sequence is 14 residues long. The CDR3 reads CATREGGDSTEAFF. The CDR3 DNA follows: TGTGCCACCAGGGAGGGGGGGGATTCCACTGAAGCTTTCTTT.

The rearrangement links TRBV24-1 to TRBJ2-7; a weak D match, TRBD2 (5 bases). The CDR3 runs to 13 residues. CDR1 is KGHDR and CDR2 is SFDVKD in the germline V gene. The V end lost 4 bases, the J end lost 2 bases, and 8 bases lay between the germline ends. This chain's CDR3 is CATSDGLPYEQYF. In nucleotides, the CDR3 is TGTGCCACCAGTGACGGACTCCCCTACGAGCAGTACTTC.

Here the CDR3 DNA reads TGTGCCAGCAGTGATGGGACAGGGCAATACGGGACCCAGTACTTC. It codes for CASSDGTGQYGTQYF. The rearrangement uses TRBV25-1 and TRBJ2-3; TRBD1 matches 9 bases. The end of the DNA is better explained by TRBJ2-5, so the J call may be wrong. The CDR3 consists of 15 residues. Germline CDR1 MGHDK, CDR2 SYGVNS.

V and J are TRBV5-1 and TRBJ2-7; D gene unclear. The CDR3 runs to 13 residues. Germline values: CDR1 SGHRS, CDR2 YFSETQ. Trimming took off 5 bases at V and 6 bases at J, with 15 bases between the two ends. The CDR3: CASRPTPASEQYF. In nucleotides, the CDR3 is TGCGCCAGCAGACCTACACCGGCATCCGAGCAGTACTTC.

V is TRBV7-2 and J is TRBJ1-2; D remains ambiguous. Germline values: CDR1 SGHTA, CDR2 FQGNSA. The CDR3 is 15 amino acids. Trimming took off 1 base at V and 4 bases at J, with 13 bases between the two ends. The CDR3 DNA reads TGTGCCAGCAGCTTAGATGCGGCAGGTCTCTATGGCTACACCTTC. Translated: CASSLDAAGLYGYTF. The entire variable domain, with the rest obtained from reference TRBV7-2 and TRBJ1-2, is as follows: GAGVSQSPSNKVTEKGKDVELRCDPISGHTALYWYRQSLGQGLEFLIYFQGNSAPDKSGLPSDRFSAERTGGSVSTLTIQRTQQEDSAVYLCASSLDAAGLYGYTFGSGTRLTVV.

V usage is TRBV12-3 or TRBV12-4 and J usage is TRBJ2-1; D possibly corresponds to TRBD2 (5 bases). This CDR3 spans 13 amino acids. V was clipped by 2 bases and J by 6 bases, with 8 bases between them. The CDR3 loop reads CASSLSGSNEQFF. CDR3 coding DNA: TGTGCCAGCAGTTTATCGGGATCCAATGAGCAGTTCTTC.

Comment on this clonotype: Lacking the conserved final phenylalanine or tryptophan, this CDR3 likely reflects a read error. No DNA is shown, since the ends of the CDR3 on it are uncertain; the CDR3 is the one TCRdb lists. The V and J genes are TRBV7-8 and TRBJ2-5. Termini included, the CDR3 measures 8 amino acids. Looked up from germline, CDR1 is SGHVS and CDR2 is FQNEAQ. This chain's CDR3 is CASSLAPS.

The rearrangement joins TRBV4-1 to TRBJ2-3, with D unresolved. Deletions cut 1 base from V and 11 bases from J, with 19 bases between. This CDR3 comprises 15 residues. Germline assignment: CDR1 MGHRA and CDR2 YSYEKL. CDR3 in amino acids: CASSQAETRGFEQYF. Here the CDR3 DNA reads TGCGCCAGCAGCCAAGCGGAGACCAGAGGTTTTGAGCAGTATTTT.

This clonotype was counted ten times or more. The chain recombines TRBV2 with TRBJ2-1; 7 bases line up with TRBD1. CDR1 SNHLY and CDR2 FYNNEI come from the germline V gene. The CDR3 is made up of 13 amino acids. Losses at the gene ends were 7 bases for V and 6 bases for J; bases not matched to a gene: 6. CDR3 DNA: TGTGCCAGCAATCCGGGACAGAGCAATGAGCAGTTCTTC. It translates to CASNPGQSNEQFF.

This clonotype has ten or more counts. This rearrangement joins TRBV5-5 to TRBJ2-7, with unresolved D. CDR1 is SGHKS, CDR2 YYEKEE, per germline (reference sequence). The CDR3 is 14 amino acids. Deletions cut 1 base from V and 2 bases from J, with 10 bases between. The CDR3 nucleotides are TGTGCCAGCAGCTTGCGGCAGCTCCCCTACGAGCAGTACTTC. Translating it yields CASSLRQLPYEQYF.

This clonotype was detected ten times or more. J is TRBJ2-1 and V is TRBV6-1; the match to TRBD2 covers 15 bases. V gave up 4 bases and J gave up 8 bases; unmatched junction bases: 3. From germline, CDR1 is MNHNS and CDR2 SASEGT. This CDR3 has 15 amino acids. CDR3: CASSGGLAGGDEQFF. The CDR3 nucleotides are TGTGCCAGCAGTGGGGGACTAGCGGGAGGCGATGAGCAGTTCTTC.

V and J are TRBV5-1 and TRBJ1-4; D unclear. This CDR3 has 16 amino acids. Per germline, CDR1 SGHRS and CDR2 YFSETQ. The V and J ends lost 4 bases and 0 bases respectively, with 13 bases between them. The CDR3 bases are TGCGCCAGCAGCCTCCCTGACGCTGCAACTAATGAAAAACTGTTTTTT. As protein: CASSLPDAATNEKLFF.

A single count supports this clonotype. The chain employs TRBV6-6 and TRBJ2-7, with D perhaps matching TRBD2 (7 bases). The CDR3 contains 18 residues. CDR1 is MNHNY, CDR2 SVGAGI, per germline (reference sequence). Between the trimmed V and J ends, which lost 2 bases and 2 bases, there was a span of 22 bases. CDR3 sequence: CASSYPSRGGGLAYEQYF. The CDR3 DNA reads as TGTGCCAGCAGTTACCCGTCGAGGGGGGGGGGTCTTGCCTACGAGCAGTACTTC.

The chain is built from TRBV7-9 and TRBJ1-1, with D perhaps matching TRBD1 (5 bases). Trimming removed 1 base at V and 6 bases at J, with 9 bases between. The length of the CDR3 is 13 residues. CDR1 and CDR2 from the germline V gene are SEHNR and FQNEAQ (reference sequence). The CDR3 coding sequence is TGTGCCAGCAGCTTAGAGGGGATCGCTGAAGCTTTCTTT. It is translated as CASSLEGIAEAFF.

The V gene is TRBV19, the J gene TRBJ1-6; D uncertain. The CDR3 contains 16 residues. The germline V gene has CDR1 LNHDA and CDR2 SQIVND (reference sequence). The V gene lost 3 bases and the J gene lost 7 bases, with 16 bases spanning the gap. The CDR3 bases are TGTGCCAGTAGTATGACTCGGCCAGACGAGAATTCACCCCTCCACTTT. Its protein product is CASSMTRPDENSPLHF.

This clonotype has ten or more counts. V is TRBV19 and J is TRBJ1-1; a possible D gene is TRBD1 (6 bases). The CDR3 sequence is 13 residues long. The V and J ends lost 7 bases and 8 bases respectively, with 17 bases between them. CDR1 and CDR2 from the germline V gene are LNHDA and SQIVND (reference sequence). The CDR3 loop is CASNRVETAEAFF. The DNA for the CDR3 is TGTGCCAGTAACAGGGTCGAGACGGCCGAAGCTTTCTTT.